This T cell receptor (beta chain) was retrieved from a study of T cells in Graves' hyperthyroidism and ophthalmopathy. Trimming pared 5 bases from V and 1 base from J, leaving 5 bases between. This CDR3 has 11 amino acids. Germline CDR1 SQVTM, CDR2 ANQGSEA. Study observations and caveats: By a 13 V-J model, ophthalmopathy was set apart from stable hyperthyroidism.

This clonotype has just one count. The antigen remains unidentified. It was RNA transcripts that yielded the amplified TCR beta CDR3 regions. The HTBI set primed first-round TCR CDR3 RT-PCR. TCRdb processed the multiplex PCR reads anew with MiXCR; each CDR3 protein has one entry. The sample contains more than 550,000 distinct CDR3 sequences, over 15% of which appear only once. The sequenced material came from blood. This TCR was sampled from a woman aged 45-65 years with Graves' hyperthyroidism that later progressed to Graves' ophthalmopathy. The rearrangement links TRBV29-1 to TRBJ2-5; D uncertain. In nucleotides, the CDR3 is TGCAGCGTTAAGTCCCAAGAGACCCAGTACTTC. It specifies CSVKSQETQYF. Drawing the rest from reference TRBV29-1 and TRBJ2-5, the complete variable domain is SAVISQKPSRDICQRGTSLTIQCQVDSQVTMMFWYRQQPGQSLTLIATANQGSEATYESGFVIDKFPISRPNLTFSTLTVSNMSPEDSSIYLCSVKSQETQYFGPGTRLLVL.